The text below deals with one T cell receptor (beta chain). Its specificity is not known. The data were produced by immunoSEQ multiplex PCR, yet TCRdb's version contains in-frame clones alone and is incomplete. Of around 15,000 clones in the sample, about 81% were seen once. Trimming pared 6 bases from V and 4 bases from J, leaving 9 bases between. This CDR3 is built from 12 residues. CDR1 and CDR2 (germline): SGHVS, FQNEAQ. This record belongs to a study of ipilimumab plus nivolumab after autologous stem cell transplantation. Study-level findings and limits: Per the authors, repertoire, Treg and microbiota data justify further study.

Dosing: nivolumab 3 mg/kg IV, weeks 1, 4, 7, 10, then every two weeks to week 26. The chain uses TRBV7-8 and TRBJ1-1; D ambiguous. This sample comprised PBMCs, obtained in a trial of ipilimumab plus nivolumab as post-transplant consolidation. The TCR originated in a male donor with diffuse large B-cell lymphoma. CDR3 in DNA: TGTGCCAGCAGTTCCATCCCCACTGAAGCTTTCTTT. Residues: CASSSIPTEAFF.